The rows below give T cell receptor beta chains drawn from one sample of a study of cytomegalovirus exposure and HLA in healthy donors. Profiled with immunoSEQ multiplex PCR; TCRdb holds only in-frame clones, not every one. The repertoire holds 95,000 to 100,000 clones, with approximately 74% as singletons. Input material: PBMCs. Receptor source: a woman aged 40 to 55 in good health and CMV-seronegative. Both conserved end residues are part of each CDR3.

j_call	v_call	cdr3_aa
TRBJ1-2	TRBV7-9	CASSLNRDRGYTF
TRBJ2-1	TRBV11-2	CASSPLEGGDYNEQFF
TRBJ2-7	TRBV10-3	CAISEGQGTYEQYF
TRBJ2-2	TRBV14	CASSLTRQGGTGELFF
TRBJ2-2	TRBV4-3	CASSQKTSGAGELFF
TRBJ1-5	TRBV7-9	CASSPPGVWQPQHF
TRBJ1-4	TRBV9	CASSDPGTGDEKLFF
TRBJ2-2	TRBV7-8	CASSLVGDPGLASTGELFF
TRBJ2-2	TRBV9	CASSPYRGTGELFF
TRBJ1-1	TRBV6-5	CASSFRGNTEAFF
TRBJ2-1	TRBV7-2	CASSLGLGGYNEQFF
TRBJ1-6	TRBV7-2	CASSFSGTNNSPLHF
TRBJ1-1	TRBV6-5	CASRYSSGAPEAFF
TRBJ2-5	TRBV2	CASSTGTWRAQYF
TRBJ2-7	TRBV19	CASTPSEGPYEQYF
TRBJ2-7	TRBV7-3	CASSLSRQGKYEQYF
TRBJ2-7	TRBV11-3	CASSLLGRAHEQYF
TRBJ2-1	TRBV13	CASSRDRGLNEQFF
TRBJ2-5	TRBV15	CATSRGSTGTQYF
TRBJ2-7	TRBV6-6	CASRSYEQYF
TRBJ1-4	TRBV9	CASSVAGGRGEKLFF
TRBJ2-5	TRBV6-6	CASKQYGNQETQYF
TRBJ1-5	TRBV21-1	CASSPPDRVNQPQHF
TRBJ2-5	TRBV7-8	CASSLAGGMGETQYF